Listed below are T cell receptor beta chains from one sample, sequenced in a study of CD8 T cells in ankylosing spondylitis. In TCRdb, the 5' RACE reads were re-called with MiXCR into one record per CDR3 protein. This table holds under 950,000 distinct CDR3 sequences, 15% to 20% found once. Sequenced input: blood, either unsorted or a sorted T cell fraction (not recorded which). The origin of the receptors is a male donor with ankylosing spondylitis. The CDR3 runs from the conserved cysteine through the conserved F or W. A D gene is named only where the DNA matches it firmly. Not every row has a clone size; where given, it reads once, few, many or a size class.

d_gene	v_gene	abundance	j_gene	len	CDR3aa	CDR3nt
NA	TRBV20-1	NA	TRBJ2-3	15	CSARERGTSTDTQYF	TGCAGTGCTAGAGAACGTGGGACTAGCACAGATACGCAGTATTTT
NA	TRBV18	NA	TRBJ2-1	12	CASSPGQVEQFF	TGTGCCAGCTCACCAGGCCAGGTTGAGCAGTTCTTC
NA	TRBV5-1	few	TRBJ1-1	14	CASSLPGRNTEAFF	TGCGCCAGCAGCTTGCCAGGACGGAACACTGAAGCTTTCTTT
TRBD1	TRBV28	few	TRBJ2-3	15	CASSLRGTGRDTQYF	TGTGCCAGCAGTTTAAGGGGGACAGGGAGAGATACGCAGTATTTT
NA	TRBV6-1	NA	TRBJ2-1	15	CASTPWVNSYNEQFF	TGTGCCAGCACCCCTTGGGTGAACTCCTACAATGAGCAGTTCTTC
TRBD1	TRBV20-1	NA	TRBJ2-3	14	CSATDRGRRDTQYF	TGCAGTGCTACGGACAGGGGGAGGCGTGATACGCAGTATTTT
NA	TRBV11-2	many	TRBJ2-1	13	CASSSERDTVTFF	TGTGCCAGCAGCTCAGAAAGGGACACCGTAACGTTCTTC
NA	TRBV6-2/TRBV6-3	few	TRBJ2-7	13	CASSYFRTYEQYF	TGTGCCAGCAGTTACTTCAGGACATACGAGCAGTACTTC
NA	TRBV7-9	few	TRBJ2-3	10	CASSVDTQYF	TGTGCCAGCAGCGTAGATACGCAGTATTTT
TRBD1	TRBV5-5	NA	TRBJ2-3	15	CASSLVQGGTDTQYF	TGTGCCAGCAGCTTGGTACAGGGGGGCACAGATACGCAGTATTTT
NA	TRBV6-1	NA	TRBJ1-2	15	CASSLGPGGPYGYTF	TGTGCCAGCAGTCTCGGCCCGGGGGGGCCTTATGGCTACACCTTC
NA	TRBV7-2	NA	TRBJ2-5	14	CASSPGSVQETQYF	TGTGCCAGCAGCCCTGGGAGCGTCCAAGAGACCCAGTACTTC
NA	TRBV29-1	NA	TRBJ2-2	12	CSVGHSAGELFF	TGCAGCGTTGGACATTCCGCCGGGGAGCTGTTTTTT
TRBD1	TRBV4-2	few	TRBJ1-6	16	CASSQVGQGGDSPLHF	TGTGCCAGCAGCCAAGTGGGACAGGGTGGCGATTCACCCCTCCACTTT
TRBD1	TRBV4-3	few	TRBJ1-2	16	CASSQDTGTGNYGYTF	TGCGCCAGCAGCCAAGATACCGGGACAGGGAACTATGGCTACACCTTC